The rows below give T cell receptor beta chains drawn from one sample of a study of cytomegalovirus exposure and HLA in healthy donors. TCRdb keeps only in-frame clones here, not all; method: immunoSEQ multiplex PCR. The table includes approximately 300,000 clones, around four fifths detected once. The material sequenced was PBMCs. The receptors were sampled from a woman in her forties in good health and CMV-seropositive. Each CDR3 is given without its conserved first and last residue.

V gene	J gene	CDR3 protein
TRBV7-6	TRBJ2-2	ASSTTASGPITGELF
TRBV28	TRBJ1-4	ASSGASEKLF
TRBV6-6	.	ASSYEVGVYEQY
TRBV11-3	TRBJ2-6	ASSLGWVGFVPPVLT
TRBV28	TRBJ1-5	ASSSGTGPFNQPQH
TRBV27	TRBJ2-7	ASSFLGQGLGPYEQY
TRBV7-9	TRBJ2-5	SSSTGTGWGQETQY
TRBV7-2	TRBJ2-3	ASSLVGSRVTDTQY
TRBV5-6	TRBJ2-1	ASSPFAGWNEQF
TRBV30	TRBJ1-6	AWSVGTPLGSPLH
TRBV9	TRBJ1-5	ASSSGTGYNQPQH
TRBV28	TRBJ2-1	ASSEGTSGSHEQF
TRBV15	TRBJ2-7	ATGDLAGPPNEQY
TRBV28	TRBJ1-4	ASSFPGTSDEKLF
TRBV27	TRBJ2-5	AAAPLSGQETQY
TRBV7-2	TRBJ2-7	ASSATGEYYEQY
TRBV15	TRBJ2-7	ATSRQQGSRGYEQY
TRBV6-6	TRBJ1-5	ASRSGGSNQPQH
TRBV5-6	TRBJ1-4	ASSLGDSNNEKLF
TRBV7-2	TRBJ2-1	ASSFGSGLAAYNEQF
TRBV5-4	TRBJ1-6	ASSQDRSNSPLH
TRBV5-1	TRBJ1-2	ASSSGQGPNYGYT
TRBV18	TRBJ1-1	ASSPGHYGTEAF